This TCR beta chain was observed in a study of response to subunit inactivated influenza vaccine. Regarding the study as a whole: Few additional T cells are recruited per seasonal influenza vaccination, authors suggested.

CDR3 length: 16 residues. Trimming took 5 bases from V and 0 from J; bases not matched to a gene: 7. The V gene's germline CDR1 is MNHNS and CDR2 SASEGT. This clonotype has more than one count but fewer than ten. The target antigen is unknown. One entry per CDR3 protein, called by TCRdb with MiXCR from the RT-PCR reads. The sample lists fewer than 550,000 distinct CDR3 sequences; 25% were seen once. This TCR derives from a man in his fifties who received an inactivated influenza vaccine. This chain links TRBV6-1 with TRBJ1-3; 7 bases map to TRBD1. Material: CD4+ T cells sorted from PBMCs, obtained about 5 days after vaccination. The CDR3 nucleotides are TGTGCCAGCAGTAGGGGGGACAGACGCTCTGGAAACACCATATATTTT. As protein: CASSRGDRRSGNTIYF.